One sample yielded the 19 T cell receptor beta chains listed below, sequenced in a study of Ad26.COV2.S vaccination and SARS-CoV-2 variants. Treatment indicated: around 19 received Ad26.COV2.S at low or high dose, single or two shots; about 5 received placebo; per-sample allocation not given. Each sample was drawn 63 days after the first injection (of vaccine or placebo). Libraries were prepared by immunoSEQ multiplex PCR; TCRdb keeps only in-frame clonotypes and omits some of them. Of hundreds of thousands of clones detected, over 80% appear once; the ten largest clones hold less than 2%. The material was peripheral blood, obtained in a trial of Ad26.COV2.S vaccine versus placebo. The receptor source for this set is a person aged 18 to 65 who received the Ad26.COV2.S COVID-19 vaccine or a placebo.

The genes are TRBV6-2 or TRBV6-3 and TRBJ1-3, with 7 bases identical to TRBD1. The germline V gene has CDR1 MNHEY and CDR2 SVGEGT. V gave up 5 bases and J gave up 4 bases; unmatched junction bases: 14. This CDR3 has 17 amino acids. CDR3 sequence reads: CASSIPASTGFGNTIYF. CDR3 nucleotides: TGTGCCAGCAGTATACCCGCTTCGACAGGGTTCGGAAACACCATATATTTT.

This chain joins TRBV27 and TRBJ1-2; perhaps TRBD1 as D (6 bases). Germline V CDR1 and CDR2: MNHEY, SMNVEV (reference sequence). The V end was cut by 3 bases, the J end by 4 bases, with 15 bases between. The CDR3 has 15 amino acids. Here the CDR3 DNA reads TGTGCCAGCAGTTTCTCGGGGGGCTCGAGCTATGGCTACACCTTC. As protein: CASSFSGGSSYGYTF.

This chain links TRBV14 with TRBJ2-7; D is tentatively TRBD1 or TRBD2 (6 bases each). Trimming took 0 bases from V and 4 from J, leaving 13 bases between them. Germline V gene lookup returns CDR1 SGHDN and CDR2 FVKESK. This CDR3 spans 15 amino acids. Written as DNA, the CDR3 is TGTGCCAGCAGCCAAGAGAGGGGGGAAAGTTACGAGCAGTACTTC. This gives the protein CASSQERGESYEQYF.

The chain couples TRBV3-1 (or the pseudogene TRBV3-2) to TRBJ2-7; 9 nucleotides line up with TRBD1. Germline loops: CDR1 LGHDT, CDR2 YNNKEL (reference sequence). The CDR3 loop spans 14 amino acids. V was pared by 3 bases and J by 3 bases, with 3 bases of the junction left unmatched. CDR3 nucleotide sequence: TGTGCCAGCAGCCATGGACAGGGGCACTACGAGCAGTACTTC. This gives the protein CASSHGQGHYEQYF.

V and J are TRBV7-9 and TRBJ2-1, with 7 bases matching TRBD1. Unmatched junction bases numbered 7, after V lost 5 bases and J lost 3 bases. The CDR3 consists of 15 residues. CDR1 and CDR2 from the germline V gene are SEHNR and FQNEAQ (reference sequence). The CDR3 region is CASSRPGTDYNEQFF. Here the CDR3 DNA reads TGTGCCAGCAGCCGACCCGGGACAGACTACAATGAGCAGTTCTTC.

The chain carries TRBV20-1 and TRBJ2-7; TRBD1 agrees at 9 bases. With V trimmed by 3 bases and J by 10 bases, 13 bases remained unmatched. The CDR3 sequence is 14 residues long. The germline gives CDR1 DFQATT, CDR2 SNEGSKA (reference sequence). The CDR3 is CSASSRTGDGVQYF. Written as DNA, the CDR3 is TGCAGTGCTAGTTCGCGGACAGGGGACGGAGTTCAGTACTTC.

V usage is TRBV18 and J usage is TRBJ1-6; D remains ambiguous. This CDR3 is 13 amino acids long. Deletions cut 2 bases from V and 9 bases from J, with 8 bases between. Germline-derived CDR1 and CDR2 are KGHSH and LQKENI. The chain's CDR3 is CASSPAEISPLHF. In nucleotides, the CDR3 is TGTGCCAGCTCACCAGCGGAGATTTCACCCCTCCACTTT.

This chain links TRBV12-3 or TRBV12-4 with TRBJ1-1; no reliable D call. V was shortened by 4 bases and J by 12 bases, with 15 bases between the two germline ends. The CDR3 totals 12 residues. This chain's CDR3 is CASSSRVRKTFF. CDR3 nucleotide sequence: TGTGCCAGCAGTTCTCGTGTCCGAAAAACTTTCTTT.

This chain links TRBV28 with TRBJ2-5; D remains ambiguous. The V gene lost 5 bases and the J gene lost 2 bases, with 18 bases spanning the gap. Germline V gene lookup returns CDR1 MDHEN and CDR2 SYDVKM. This CDR3 is 16 amino acids long. The CDR3 bases are TGTGCCAGCAGTCCCCACGCGGCCTCATTTCAAGAGACCCAGTACTTC. Translation: CASSPHAASFQETQYF.

CDR3 in amino acids: CASSQVIGAQETQYF. DNA of the CDR3: TGTGCCAGCAGCCAAGTTATAGGAGCCCAAGAGACCCAGTACTTC. This chain uses TRBV3-1 (or the pseudogene TRBV3-2) with TRBJ2-5; the D is unclear. The germline gives CDR1 LGHDT, CDR2 YNNKEL (reference sequence). This CDR3 is 15 amino acids long. Trimming stripped 1 base from V and 1 base from J, with 10 bases between.

The chain carries TRBV6-2 or TRBV6-3 and TRBJ2-3; D may be TRBD2 (6 bases). CDR3 size: 14 residues. Trimming took off 3 bases at V and 3 bases at J, with 10 bases between the two ends. CDR1 and CDR2 (germline): MNHEY, SVGEGT. The CDR3 DNA is TGTGCCAGCAGTTATATCCGGGAGACAGATACGCAGTATTTT. Protein: CASSYIRETDTQYF.

The chain is built from TRBV24-1 and TRBJ2-7, with D unresolved. In germline, CDR1 is KGHDR, CDR2 SFDVKD. CDR3 size: 15 residues. Trimming removed 3 bases at V and 0 bases at J, with 11 bases between. The CDR3 DNA follows: TGTGCCACCAGTGATCCGCGTCCCGTCTCCTACGAGCAGTACTTC. Translated, it gives CATSDPRPVSYEQYF.

The chain has TRBV13 and TRBJ2-1, with D unresolved. The CDR3 spans 14 residues. V lost 6 bases and J 5 bases, leaving 14 bases between the germline ends. CDR1 PRHDT and CDR2 FYEKMQ come from the germline V gene (reference sequence). The DNA of the CDR3 is TGTGCCAGCAGACCCGGGTCGGCCAACAATGAGCAGTTCTTC. Its protein is CASRPGSANNEQFF.

The chain employs TRBV2 and TRBJ1-2, with D tentatively TRBD1 (5 bases). The CDR3 length is 16 residues. The V end was cut by 4 bases, the J end by 4 bases, with 19 bases between. The germline CDR1 and CDR2 sequences are SNHLY and FYNNEI. The CDR3 nucleotides are TGTGCCAGCAGTGTTACGGGTCAGGGAGTGTCCTATGGCTACACCTTC. Protein: CASSVTGQGVSYGYTF. Complete variable domain (other parts from reference TRBV2 and TRBJ1-2): EPEVTQTPSHQVTQMGQEVILRCVPISNHLYFYWYRQILGQKVEFLVSFYNNEISEKSEIFDDQFSVERPDGSNFTLKIRSTKLEDSAMYFCASSVTGQGVSYGYTFGSGTRLTVV.

In this sample, this clone turned up once. The rearrangement links TRBV14 to TRBJ1-1; D remains ambiguous. Per the germline V gene, CDR1 is SGHDN and CDR2 is FVKESK. The CDR3 extends over 15 amino acids. V was pared by 3 bases and J by 5 bases, with 16 bases between. The CDR3 spells CASSQLRGTGTEAFF. CDR3 in DNA: TGTGCCAGCAGCCAGCTCCGGGGAACTGGGACTGAAGCTTTCTTT.

The chain uses TRBV27 and TRBJ2-2; D may match TRBD1 or TRBD2 (5 bases each). Between the trimmed V and J ends, which lost 7 bases and 2 bases, there was a span of 17 bases. There are 16 residues in the CDR3. Germline-derived CDR1 and CDR2 are MNHEY and SMNVEV (reference sequence). The CDR3 sequence: CASTRVPGLNTGELFF. The DNA for the CDR3 is TGTGCCAGCACGCGGGTACCGGGGCTAAACACCGGGGAGCTGTTTTTT.

This clone appeared a single time. The rearrangement links TRBV21-1 to TRBJ1-2. TRBV21-1 corresponds to a pseudogene. This CDR3 is built from 17 residues. The CDR3 DNA follows: TGTGCCAGCAGCGCCCAAAGGTTGGGTCCTACTCGATATGGCTACACCTTC. Protein product: CASSAQRLGPTRYGYTF.

Concerning this clone: This same CDR3 is encoded by further DNA sequences in the sample. The chain employs TRBV6-5 and TRBJ1-1; TRBD1 matches 7 bases. The germline V gene encodes CDR1 MNHEY and CDR2 SVGAGI. The V and J ends lost 9 bases and 1 base, in that order; junction bases with no gene match: 2. This CDR3 is 12 amino acids long. The CDR3 region has the DNA TGTGCCAGTCGGGACAGGAACACTGAAGCTTTCTTT. Translated, it gives CASRDRNTEAFF.

This clone was counted once. The chain joins TRBV7-9 to TRBJ1-6; D is possibly TRBD1 (6 bases). Germline loops: CDR1 SEHNR, CDR2 FQNEAQ (reference sequence). CDR3 length: 16 residues. Trimming took 7 bases from V and 6 from J, leaving 19 bases between them. The CDR3 bases are TGTGCCAGCAACAAAGGGGGGGGACAAATTAATTCACCCCTCCACTTT. Translating it yields CASNKGGGQINSPLHF.